What follows are 28 T cell receptor beta chains derived from one specimen sequenced in a study of blood T cell repertoires in COVID-19 (TCRdb year 2020). The method was the immunoSEQ multiplex PCR assay. The table was pulled from immuneACCESS by TCRdb, which kept in-frame rearrangements only. Such tables lose some clones; where checked, under half of the loss comes from unresolved V genes, and the rest has no known cause. The sample table lists approximately 49,000 clones, roughly four fifths of them with a count of one. Together, the top ten hold more than 2.5% of the sample. Specimen: peripheral blood. Receptors originate from an older woman with acute or convalescent COVID-19.

The CDR3 nucleotides are TGTGCCAGCAGTGGGGATATTCGGACAGGGGGAAACACCATATATTTT. Encoded protein: CASSGDIRTGGNTIYF. This chain links TRBV9 with TRBJ1-3; 8 bases are a match to TRBD1. Trimming removed 5 bases from V and 4 bases from J; junction bases left unmatched: 11. The germline CDR1 and CDR2 sequences are SGDLS and YYNGEE. There are 16 residues in the CDR3.

The chain joins TRBV27 to TRBJ1-1; 8 bases match TRBD1. The germline gives CDR1 MNHEY, CDR2 SMNVEV (reference sequence). V lost 2 bases to trimming and J lost 4 bases; unmatched junction nucleotides: 6. This CDR3 has 15 residues. CDR3 in DNA: TGTGCCAGCAGTTTAGAGGGAACAGGGGGCACTGAAGCTTTCTTT. Amino acids: CASSLEGTGGTEAFF.

The chain combines TRBV7-3 with TRBJ2-6; maybe TRBD1 (6 bases). The germline V gene encodes CDR1 SGHTA and CDR2 FQGTGA. The CDR3 consists of 16 residues. V was cut by 5 bases and J by 0 bases, with 11 bases left in between. The CDR3, as DNA: TGTGCCAGCAGCCTAAAACAGGGCTCTGGGGCCAACGTCCTGACTTTC. It is translated as CASSLKQGSGANVLTF.

This clone has a handful of counts. The chain carries TRBV5-6 and TRBJ2-7; the D gene is possibly TRBD1 (7 bases). Trimming stripped 3 bases from V and 3 bases from J, with 13 bases between. This CDR3 has 14 residues. The V gene's germline CDR1 is SGHDT and CDR2 YYEEEE. CDR3 nucleotides: TGTGCCAGCAGCTCCGACAGGGAGGTCTACGAGCAGTACTTC. The encoded protein is CASSSDREVYEQYF.

The chain joins TRBV10-3 to TRBJ2-6; D is undetermined. The CDR3 totals 15 residues. From germline, CDR1 is ENHRY and CDR2 SYGVKD. V was clipped by 3 bases and J by 4 bases, with 10 bases between them. CDR3 amino acids: CAISDPKPGANVLTF. The DNA for the CDR3 is TGTGCCATCAGTGACCCCAAGCCAGGGGCCAACGTCCTGACTTTC.

This chain links TRBV5-1 with TRBJ2-7; possibly TRBD2 for D (5 bases). The CDR3 has 13 amino acids. The V end was cut by 2 bases, the J end by 1 base, with 7 bases between. CDR1 is SGHRS, CDR2 YFSETQ, per germline. CDR3 amino acids: CASSLRTSYEQYF. CDR3 nucleotide sequence: TGCGCCAGCAGCTTAAGGACTTCCTACGAGCAGTACTTC.

The chain carries TRBV6-2 or TRBV6-3 and TRBJ2-3; D possibly corresponds to TRBD1 (6 bases). Trimming shortened V by 4 bases and J by 3 bases, and 8 bases separated the two germline ends. The germline V gene has CDR1 MNHEY and CDR2 SVGEGT. CDR3 length: 13 amino acids. The CDR3 here is CASSLQGTDTQYF. The CDR3, as DNA: TGTGCCAGCAGTTTGCAGGGGACAGATACGCAGTATTTT.

The CDR3 here is CASKLRLAGGEETQYF. CDR3 DNA: TGCGCCAGCAAGCTCAGACTAGCGGGAGGGGAAGAGACCCAGTACTTC. This chain uses TRBV10-2 with TRBJ2-5; 14 nucleotides agree with TRBD2. V shed 7 bases and J 3 bases; nucleotides not matched to a gene: 7. CDR1 and CDR2 from the germline V gene are WSHSY and SAAADI. The CDR3 spans 16 residues.

The chain couples TRBV5-6 to TRBJ2-3; a possible D gene is TRBD2 (5 bases). Looked up from germline, CDR1 is SGHDT and CDR2 is YYEEEE. V lost 4 bases and J lost 5, with 14 bases in between. The CDR3 is 14 residues long. The CDR3 nucleotides are TGTGCCAGCAGCGGAGGAGGATTGGTAGATACGCAGTATTTT. Its protein is CASSGGGLVDTQYF. Looking up the rest from reference TRBV5-6 and TRBJ2-3 gives the full variable domain: DAGVTQSPTHLIKTRGQQVTLRCSPKSGHDTVSWYQQALGQGPQFIFQYYEEEERQRGNFPDRFSGHQFPNYSSELNVNALLLGDSALYLCASSGGGLVDTQYFGPGTRLTVL.

The CDR3 loop is CASSPGGSGGLYQETQYF. In DNA, the CDR3 is TGTGCCAGCAGCCCCGGGGGGAGCGGGGGTTTGTACCAAGAGACCCAGTACTTC. V usage is TRBV28 and J usage is TRBJ2-5; 8 bases fit TRBD2. V shed 6 bases and J 0 bases; nucleotides not matched to a gene: 15. The CDR3 runs to 18 residues. Germline assignment: CDR1 MDHEN and CDR2 SYDVKM.

The genes are TRBV7-9 and TRBJ2-1; D is unresolved. V lost 2 bases and J lost 9, with 11 bases in between. CDR1 SEHNR and CDR2 FQNEAQ come from the germline V gene (reference sequence). The CDR3 is 13 amino acids. CDR3 protein: CASSLSSSREQFF. CDR3 coding DNA: TGTGCCAGCAGCTTATCGTCGAGTCGTGAGCAGTTCTTC.

This clone has a handful of counts. The chain couples TRBV9 to TRBJ1-2, with 8 bases identical to TRBD1. CDR1 is SGDLS, CDR2 YYNGEE, per germline. The CDR3 is made up of 14 amino acids. After removal of 6 bases from V and 3 bases from J, the junction contained 7 bases not matched to a gene. The CDR3 bases are TGTGCCAGCAAAAAGGGACAGGACCACTATGGCTACACCTTC. Encoded protein: CASKKGQDHYGYTF.

The chain uses TRBV9 and TRBJ2-5; possibly TRBD1 for D (6 bases). Germline V gene data show CDR1 as SGDLS and CDR2 as YYNGEE. This CDR3 has 16 residues. Trimming took off 4 bases at V and 2 bases at J, with 18 bases between the two ends. The CDR3 bases are TGTGCCAGCAGCCCGTACGGACAGACAATTCAAGAGACCCAGTACTTC. Its protein product is CASSPYGQTIQETQYF.

The chain combines TRBV18 with TRBJ1-2; weak D call: TRBD1 (6 bases). Germline loops: CDR1 KGHSH, CDR2 LQKENI. V was cut by 2 bases and J by 6 bases, with 19 bases left in between. There are 16 residues in the CDR3. In DNA, the CDR3 is TGTGCCAGCTCACCAGGGCGTCGGGGGGCCGGCGATGGCTACACCTTC. Translated: CASSPGRRGAGDGYTF.

A remark on this clone: One junction end disagrees with the germline gene, perhaps due to a read error. This chain connects TRBV30 to TRBJ1-4, with a possible D match to TRBD1 (5 bases). Germline values: CDR1 GTSNPN, CDR2 SVGIG (reference sequence). This CDR3 is 11 amino acids long. In DNA, the CDR3 is TGTGCCTGGGCGGCCGGAGGGGTCCATATATTT. This gives the protein CAWAAGGVHIF.

CDR3 residues: CSASPGTGNQPQHF. CDR3 coding DNA: TGCAGTGCTAGTCCCGGGACAGGGAATCAGCCCCAGCATTTT. The rearrangement links TRBV20-1 to TRBJ1-5; 9 bases match TRBD1. J was trimmed by 4 bases and V by 3 bases; bases with no gene match: 4. The length of the CDR3 is 14 residues. Germline V lookup: CDR1 DFQATT, CDR2 SNEGSKA (reference sequence).

The genes are TRBV28 and TRBJ1-5, with 7 bases matching TRBD1. V lost 5 bases to trimming and J lost 7 bases; unmatched junction nucleotides: 14. The CDR3 totals 16 residues. Germline CDR1 MDHEN, CDR2 SYDVKM. DNA for the CDR3: TGTGCCAGCAGTCGCCTACCGACAGGGACTGGCCAGCCCCAGCATTTT. Amino acid sequence: CASSRLPTGTGQPQHF. Full variable domain (outside the CDR3, taken from reference TRBV28 and TRBJ1-5): DVKVTQSSRYLVKRTGEKVFLECVQDMDHENMFWYRQDPGLGLRLIYFSYDVKMKEKGDIPEGYSVSREKKERFSLILESASTNQTSMYLCASSRLPTGTGQPQHFGDGTRLSIL.

A few counts support this clone. The chain uses TRBV7-6 and TRBJ1-6; D remains ambiguous. This CDR3 region has 15 residues. V gave up 4 bases and J gave up 10 bases, with 17 bases separating them. Germline CDR1 reads SGHVS; CDR2 reads FNYEAQ. CDR3 in amino acids: CASSSERVLGSPLHF. The CDR3 DNA follows: TGTGCCAGCAGCTCAGAGAGGGTATTAGGCTCACCCCTCCACTTT.

This chain links TRBV11-2 with TRBJ1-5; D is uncertain. Germline CDR1 and CDR2: SGHAT and FQNNGV. The germline V and J ends were trimmed by 0 bases and 6 bases, with 18 bases remaining between them. This CDR3 has 17 residues. CDR3 protein: CASSLDTISGGGQPQHF. Written as DNA, the CDR3 is TGTGCCAGCAGCTTAGATACGATTTCGGGTGGCGGTCAGCCCCAGCATTTT. Full variable domain (missing parts from reference TRBV11-2 and TRBJ1-5): EAGVAQSPRYKIIEKRQSVAFWCNPISGHATLYWYQQILGQGPKLLIQFQNNGVVDDSQLPKDRFSAERLKGVDSTLKIQPAKLEDSAVYLCASSLDTISGGGQPQHFGDGTRLSIL.

J is TRBJ1-1 and V is TRBV13, with 11 bases lining up with TRBD1. V was pared by 7 bases and J by 3 bases, with 13 bases of the junction left unmatched. Germline CDR1 is PRHDT and CDR2 is FYEKMQ (reference sequence). The CDR3 length is 17 residues. CDR3 region: CASNTNGDRGGDTEAFF. CDR3 sequence (DNA): TGTGCCAGCAACACTAACGGGGACAGGGGGGGAGACACTGAAGCTTTCTTT.

CDR3 in DNA: TGTGCCAGCAGCAAAGCGAGGGTAGCTGGAAACACCATATATTTT. It codes for CASSKARVAGNTIYF. The rearrangement links TRBV21-1 to TRBJ1-3. TRBV21-1 is noted as a pseudogene. The CDR3 is 15 residues long.

The V gene is TRBV4-2, the J gene TRBJ2-6; D possibly corresponds to TRBD2 (5 bases). Germline V gene data show CDR1 as LGHNA and CDR2 as YNFKEQ. The CDR3 has 16 amino acids. V was clipped by 1 base and J by 3 bases, with 10 bases between them. The CDR3 DNA is TGTGCCAGCAGCCAAGGAGGGTCCCGTGGGGCCAACGTCCTGACTTTC. Its protein is CASSQGGSRGANVLTF.

The chain couples TRBV27 to TRBJ1-6, with unresolved D. The germline V gene has CDR1 MNHEY and CDR2 SMNVEV (reference sequence). The CDR3 has 15 residues. The V end lost 2 bases, the J end lost 4 bases, and 9 bases lay between the germline ends. CDR3 sequence (DNA): TGTGCCAGCAGTTTAGAGGGAACTTATAATTCACCCCTCCACTTT. This gives the protein CASSLEGTYNSPLHF.

This clone was seen a single time. The chain joins TRBV6-5 to TRBJ1-1; D is possibly TRBD1 (6 bases). The V end was cut by 4 bases, the J end by 4 bases, with 13 bases between. Germline V lookup: CDR1 MNHEY, CDR2 SVGAGI. The CDR3 totals 14 residues. Here the CDR3 reads CASSLQGSRTEAFF. The CDR3 coding sequence is TGTGCCAGCAGTTTACAGGGTTCTCGCACTGAAGCTTTCTTT.

J is TRBJ1-2 and V is TRBV12-3 or TRBV12-4; no clear D. With 2 bases removed from V and 6 bases from J, the gap between germline ends came to 4 bases. The CDR3 extends over 11 amino acids. The CDR3 sequence is CASSLRDGYTF. Here the CDR3 DNA reads TGTGCCAGCAGTTTACGGGATGGCTACACCTTC.

The rearrangement links TRBV7-8 to TRBJ2-7; D perhaps matches TRBD1 (6 bases). Germline CDR1 is SGHVS and CDR2 is FQNEAQ. Trimming pared 9 bases from V and 0 bases from J, leaving 15 bases between. The length of the CDR3 is 14 residues. The CDR3 sequence is CASRLRDNSYEQYF. The CDR3 nucleotides are TGTGCCAGTCGCCTCCGGGACAACTCCTACGAGCAGTACTTC.

For the CDR3, the DNA is TGTGCCAGTACAGGGCTCGGCGGCTACACCTTC. Translation: CASTGLGGYTF. This chain connects TRBV6-4 to TRBJ1-2, with D maybe TRBD1 (6 bases). Germline-derived CDR1 and CDR2 are MRHNA and SNTAGT. V shed 9 bases and J shed 8 bases, with 13 bases lying between them. CDR3 length: 11 amino acids.

The chain combines TRBV9 with TRBJ2-1, with 11 bases fitting TRBD2. The length of the CDR3 is 15 residues. In germline, CDR1 is SGDLS, CDR2 YYNGEE. Trimming removed 3 bases from V and 7 bases from J; junction bases left unmatched: 6. For the CDR3, the DNA is TGTGCCAGCAGCGGTAGCGGGGGGGCCAGGAATGAGCAGTTCTTC. Translation gives CASSGSGGARNEQFF.